The text below deals with one TCR beta chain. Its specificity is unknown. The CDR3 loop spans 15 amino acids. Germline V lookup: CDR1 LNHDA, CDR2 SQIVND (reference sequence). V was pared by 4 bases and J by 2 bases, with 12 bases between. The source of the sample is a study of radiotherapy plus CTLA-4 blockade in lung cancer. Study results and limitations: Tumor-origin TCR clones grew in blood after radiotherapy plus ipilimumab. The best prediction of response reportedly came from early blood T cell clone dynamics, with interferon-beta.

Only in-frame clones appear in the TCRdb table, and some are missing; sequencing was by immunoSEQ multiplex PCR. Of 90,000 to 100,000 clones in the sample, approximately 82% were seen once. The chain uses TRBV19 and TRBJ1-5, with D hard to call. The material sequenced was peripheral blood, taken from a patient treated with radiotherapy plus ipilimumab. The sequence came from a human donor with non-small cell lung cancer that progressed on radiotherapy plus ipilimumab. The CDR3 nucleotides read TGTGCCAGTAGTACCCCCGGGAACGGCAATCAGCCCCAGCATTTT. As protein: CASSTPGNGNQPQHF.